This T cell receptor beta chain was sequenced during a study of CD8 T cells in ankylosing spondylitis. V gave up 6 bases and J gave up 3 bases, with 15 bases separating them. From germline, CDR1 is SQVTM and CDR2 ANQGSEA. There are 14 residues in the CDR3. This clonotype occurred many times. Its target is unknown. Study-wide results and caveats: Ankylosing spondylitis blood appeared to be characterized by a TCR beta motif of about 8 highly homologous variants.

TCRdb passed the 5' RACE reads through MiXCR, listing each CDR3 protein once. The sample consists of 500,000 to 650,000 distinct CDR3 sequences, approximately 5% of them appearing once. Sequencing was done on a sample of blood, either unsorted or a sorted T cell fraction (not recorded which). This sequence joins TRBV29-1 and TRBJ2-1, with D possibly matching TRBD2 (7 bases). This TCR derives from a male donor with ankylosing spondylitis. CDR3 nucleotide sequence: TGCAGCGTGGGGGGGCTGAACCTCTACAATGAGCAGTTCTTC. Amino acids: CSVGGLNLYNEQFF.